The clone carrying this T cell receptor beta chain was seen more than once but under ten times. The data were produced by immunoSEQ multiplex PCR, yet TCRdb's version contains in-frame clones alone and is incomplete. The sample lists about 3,000 clones, under 30% occurring once. This specimen belongs to a study of T cells in localized non-small cell lung cancer. The CDR3 has 14 residues. V was trimmed by 5 bases and J by 7 bases, leaving 17 bases between them. Germline values: CDR1 LNHDA, CDR2 SQIVND (reference sequence). The sequencing used lung tumor tissue, collected before any cancer treatment. This TCR derives from a female donor over 55 with stage I lung adenocarcinoma. The chain has TRBV19 and TRBJ1-2, with D unclear. The CDR3 protein is CASSGDRSWGGYTF. Written as DNA, the CDR3 is TGTGCCAGTAGTGGCGATCGCTCCTGGGGTGGCTACACCTTC.